This TCR beta chain was sequenced for a study of blood T cell repertoires in COVID-19. For the study at large: The origin of the acute and convalescent COVID-19 samples was the United States, Italy and Spain. In each case, the material was cDNA or gDNA derived from T cells, B-cell-depleted T cells, or PBMCs.

Trimming pared 6 bases from V and 4 bases from J, leaving 18 bases between. CDR1 and CDR2 (germline): MNHEY, SMNVEV (reference sequence). The CDR3 length is 15 residues. Authors' processing steps: The assay estimated nucleated cells by amplifying reference gene primers. Assay: immunoSEQ multiplex PCR; the TCRdb copy retains only in-frame clones and omits some. That table is the source of V, J and clone size, and D and trimming were worked out from the DNA. Among under 250,000 clones, 84% were seen once, and the ten largest hold about 4%. Sequences were obtained from peripheral blood. V usage is TRBV27 and J usage is TRBJ1-2; possible D gene TRBD1, 6 bases. This TCR was sampled from a man aged 50 to 59 with acute or convalescent COVID-19. The CDR3 sequence is CASSPRRQAAYGYTF. The CDR3 DNA reads TGTGCCAGCAGCCCTCGTCGACAGGCAGCCTATGGCTACACCTTC.